This entry lists 25 T cell receptor beta chains sequenced from one sample in a study of blood T cell repertoires in COVID-19. Libraries were prepared by immunoSEQ multiplex PCR; TCRdb keeps only in-frame clonotypes and omits some of them. The table has roughly 140,000 clones, 84% seen once. Input material: peripheral blood. The receptors were sampled from a human donor in a cohort sampled during active COVID-19.

The chain carries TRBV3-1 (or the pseudogene TRBV3-2) and TRBJ2-1; TRBD2 is a possible D gene (6 bases). The V end was cut by 1 base, the J end by 10 bases, with 11 bases between. Germline CDR1 and CDR2: LGHDT and YNNKEL (reference sequence). The CDR3 totals 13 residues. The CDR3 reads CASSQVEGTEQFF. CDR3 sequence (DNA): TGTGCCAGCAGCCAAGTGGAGGGGACGGAGCAGTTCTTC.

The gene calls are TRBV14 and TRBJ2-7; perhaps TRBD2 as D (6 bases). The germline V gene has CDR1 SGHDN and CDR2 FVKESK. The CDR3 totals 14 residues. Trimming removed 2 bases from V and 0 bases from J, with 8 bases in between. DNA for the CDR3: TGTGCCAGCAGCCAATGGGACTTCTCCTACGAGCAGTACTTC. Amino acid sequence: CASSQWDFSYEQYF.

The V and J genes are TRBV7-2 and TRBJ2-3; D might be TRBD2 (6 bases). CDR3 length equals 14 residues. Trimming took off 5 bases at V and 1 base at J, with 10 bases between the two ends. The V gene's germline CDR1 is SGHTA and CDR2 FQGNSA. As DNA, the CDR3 is TGTGCCAGCAGCCTGTGGGAGGGCACAGATACGCAGTATTTT. Encoded protein: CASSLWEGTDTQYF. Based on the CDR3 plus reference TRBV7-2 and TRBJ2-3, the full variable domain is GAGVSQSPSNKVTEKGKDVELRCDPISGHTALYWYRQSLGQGLEFLIYFQGNSAPDKSGLPSDRFSAERTGGSVSTLTIQRTQQEDSAVYLCASSLWEGTDTQYFGPGTRLTVL.

The gene calls are TRBV3-1 (or the pseudogene TRBV3-2) and TRBJ2-7; 9 bases map to TRBD1. Losses at the gene ends were 4 bases for V and 3 bases for J; bases not matched to a gene: 13. CDR3 length: 17 residues. The germline CDR1 and CDR2 sequences are LGHDT and YNNKEL (reference sequence). The CDR3 nucleotides are TGTGCCAGCAGCCCATCCAGGCGACAGGGGGACCTCTACGAGCAGTACTTC. As protein: CASSPSRRQGDLYEQYF.

V gene TRBV27 combines with J gene TRBJ1-6; D ambiguous. Trimming removed 3 bases from V and 6 bases from J, with 9 bases in between. CDR1 and CDR2 from the germline V gene are MNHEY and SMNVEV (reference sequence). The CDR3 runs 14 residues. CDR3 residues: CASSFEEVNSPLHF. CDR3 in DNA: TGTGCCAGCAGTTTCGAGGAAGTTAATTCACCCCTCCACTTT.

At least ten counts were recorded for this clone. This chain links TRBV5-1 with TRBJ1-3; D not resolved. The CDR3 loop spans 14 amino acids. V dropped 0 bases and J dropped 8 bases, with 12 bases sitting between them. Germline V gives CDR1 SGHRS, CDR2 YFSETQ. CDR3 bases: TGCGCCAGCAGCTTGGGAACGGTCCGGGACACCATATATTTT. It specifies CASSLGTVRDTIYF.

This sequence joins TRBV28 and TRBJ2-7, with D possibly being TRBD2 (7 bases). Trimming left V 6 bases short and J 5 bases short, with 17 bases between. This CDR3 contains 14 residues. Germline V gene lookup returns CDR1 MDHEN and CDR2 SYDVKM. The CDR3 nucleotides read TGTGCCAGCAGCCTCGGGGGGCGGGTAAACGAGCAGTACTTC. This encodes CASSLGGRVNEQYF.

This sequence joins TRBV4-3 and TRBJ1-1; 7 bases are shared with TRBD1. This CDR3 contains 13 residues. V lost 10 bases to trimming and J lost 7 bases; unmatched junction nucleotides: 12. Germline V CDR1 and CDR2: LGHNA, YSLEER. The CDR3 reads CATTGGGAFEAFF. Written as DNA, the CDR3 is TGCGCCACCACTGGAGGGGGCGCCTTTGAAGCTTTCTTT.

This clone was seen a few times. This chain links TRBV28 with TRBJ1-2; D gene uncertain. The CDR3 runs 14 residues. The V gene's germline CDR1 is MDHEN and CDR2 SYDVKM. V lost 2 bases to trimming and J lost 5 bases, with 12 bases between them. The CDR3 loop is CASSLHDGDYGYTF. The CDR3 coding sequence is TGTGCCAGCAGTTTACATGACGGGGATTATGGCTACACCTTC.

The rearrangement uses TRBV3-1 (or the pseudogene TRBV3-2) and TRBJ1-1; a weak D match, TRBD1 (5 bases). The V end was cut by 1 base, the J end by 1 base, with 7 bases between. CDR1 and CDR2 (germline): LGHDT, YNNKEL (reference sequence). The CDR3 loop spans 14 amino acids. The CDR3 DNA sequence: TGTGCCAGCAGCCAAGTGGGGGGGAACACTGAAGCTTTCTTT. As protein: CASSQVGGNTEAFF.

The chain recombines TRBV5-1 with TRBJ1-1, with 10 bases identical to TRBD1. With V trimmed by 0 bases and J by 1 base, 3 bases remained unmatched. This CDR3 spans 16 amino acids. CDR1 and CDR2 (germline): SGHRS, YFSETQ. CDR3: CASSLEGQGTNTEAFF. DNA for the CDR3: TGCGCCAGCAGCTTGGAGGGACAGGGGACGAACACTGAAGCTTTCTTT. Variable domain in full (rest from reference TRBV5-1 and TRBJ1-1): KAGVTQTPRYLIKTRGQQVTLSCSPISGHRSVSWYQQTPGQGLQFLFEYFSETQRNKGNFPGRFSGRQFSNSRSEMNVSTLELGDSALYLCASSLEGQGTNTEAFFGQGTRLTVV.

The chain combines TRBV11-3 with TRBJ1-6, with D perhaps TRBD1 (5 bases). Germline lookup yields CDR1 SGHNT and CDR2 YENEEA. This CDR3 has 13 residues. Trimming pared 1 base from V and 10 bases from J, leaving 8 bases between. The CDR3 reads CASSLGWGSPLHF. The DNA of the CDR3 is TGTGCCAGCAGCTTAGGGTGGGGCTCACCCCTCCACTTT.

The chain uses TRBV5-1 and TRBJ2-1, with 14 bases that match TRBD2. CDR3 size: 15 residues. Germline trimming cut 3 bases from V and 6 bases from J; bases unmatched to any gene: 2. Germline V gene sequence: CDR1 SGHRS, CDR2 YFSETQ. The CDR3 nucleotides are TGCGCCAGCAGCTCGGGACTAGCGGGGGTCAATGAGCAGTTCTTC. The encoded protein is CASSSGLAGVNEQFF.

The chain's CDR3 is CASSIRQGAGAFF. The CDR3 nucleotides are TGTGCCAGCAGTATCCGACAGGGGGCGGGGGCTTTCTTT. J is TRBJ1-1 and V is TRBV28; 10 bases map to TRBD1. There are 13 residues in the CDR3. After removal of 5 bases from V and 11 bases from J, the junction contained 8 bases not matched to a gene. In germline, CDR1 is MDHEN, CDR2 SYDVKM.

The chain carries TRBV9 and TRBJ1-2, with 7 bases that match TRBD1. J lost 9 bases, V lost 4 bases, and 18 bases had no gene match. Germline V CDR1 and CDR2: SGDLS, YYNGEE. This CDR3 is 16 amino acids long. CDR3 bases: TGTGCCAGCAGCACCCCCTCTGGACAGGCTTTTGAACGCTACACCTTC. It translates to CASSTPSGQAFERYTF. The full variable domain, in which reference TRBV9 and TRBJ1-2 provide the parts outside the CDR3, is DSGVTQTPKHLITATGQRVTLRCSPRSGDLSVYWYQQSLDQGLQFLIQYYNGEERAKGNILERFSAQQFPDLHSELNLSSLELGDSALYFCASSTPSGQAFERYTFGSGTRLTVV.

The gene calls are TRBV27 and TRBJ1-2; possible D gene TRBD1, 6 bases. The germline V gene encodes CDR1 MNHEY and CDR2 SMNVEV (reference sequence). The V end lost 7 bases, the J end lost 5 bases, and 17 bases lay between the germline ends. The CDR3 extends over 14 amino acids. CDR3 nucleotide sequence: TGTGCCAGCAAGGGAGGGGGGGGCCGTTATGGCTACACCTTC. Protein product: CASKGGGGRYGYTF.

The V and J genes are TRBV9 and TRBJ2-7; 9 nucleotides line up with TRBD1. CDR3 length: 14 amino acids. Losses at the gene ends were 6 bases for V and 2 bases for J; bases not matched to a gene: 6. From germline, CDR1 is SGDLS and CDR2 YYNGEE. The CDR3 DNA is TGTGCCAGCACCCCTGGGGACAGGGCCTACGAGCAGTACTTC. Its protein is CASTPGDRAYEQYF.

The chain couples TRBV2 to TRBJ1-2; possibly TRBD1 for D (6 bases). Trimming took 0 bases from V and 7 from J, leaving 12 bases between them. Germline-derived CDR1 and CDR2 are SNHLY and FYNNEI. The CDR3 sequence is 14 residues long. The CDR3 nucleotides are TGTGCCAGCAGTGAAGCGCGGGGGGCAGGTGGCTACACCTTC. This codes for CASSEARGAGGYTF.

This clone showed up just once. V gene TRBV6-2 or TRBV6-3 combines with J gene TRBJ2-3; no reliable D call. V was pared by 6 bases and J by 3 bases, with 19 bases between. CDR1 is MNHEY and CDR2 is SVGEGT in the germline V gene. The length of the CDR3 is 16 residues. This CDR3 is CASSRGPQVGTDTQYF. The CDR3 region has the DNA TGTGCCAGCAGCCGCGGTCCCCAAGTCGGTACAGATACGCAGTATTTT.

The J gene is TRBJ1-5, the V gene TRBV28, with TRBD1 as a possible D gene (5 bases). Trimming shortened V by 5 bases and J by 4 bases, and 9 bases separated the two germline ends. This CDR3 contains 13 residues. Germline CDR1 and CDR2: MDHEN and SYDVKM. CDR3 in DNA: TGTGCCAGCAGTGGAAGGGGTAATCAGCCCCAGCATTTT. This gives the protein CASSGRGNQPQHF.

The chain is built from TRBV7-9 and TRBJ2-3; 13 bases map to TRBD2. V trimming: 6 bases; J trimming: 4 bases; junction bases outside the gene matches: 1. This CDR3 spans 14 amino acids. Per germline, CDR1 SEHNR and CDR2 FQNEAQ (reference sequence). The chain's CDR3 is CASRTSGGADTQYF. CDR3 DNA: TGTGCCAGCAGAACTAGCGGGGGGGCAGATACGCAGTATTTT. The whole variable domain, remainder taken from reference TRBV7-9 and TRBJ2-3, is DTGVSQNPRHKITKRGQNVTFRCDPISEHNRLYWYRQTLGQGPEFLTYFQNEAQLEKSRLLSDRFSAERPKGSFSTLEIQRTEQGDSAMYLCASRTSGGADTQYFGPGTRLTVL.

This clone was counted between two and nine times. The rearrangement uses TRBV5-4 and TRBJ2-1; D is unclear. With 0 bases removed from V and 2 bases from J, the gap between germline ends came to 6 bases. The germline CDR1 and CDR2 sequences are SGHNT and YYREEE (reference sequence). This CDR3 has 14 residues. This CDR3 is CASSLDVAYNEQFF. DNA of the CDR3: TGTGCCAGCAGCTTGGATGTCGCCTACAATGAGCAGTTCTTC. Full variable domain (missing parts from reference TRBV5-4 and TRBJ2-1): ETGVTQSPTHLIKTRGQQVTLRCSSQSGHNTVSWYQQALGQGPQFIFQYYREEENGRGNFPPRFSGLQFPNYSSELNVNALELDDSALYLCASSLDVAYNEQFFGPGTRLTVL.

The chain employs TRBV19 and TRBJ1-5; a weak D match, TRBD1 (5 bases). Trimming pared 10 bases from V and 6 bases from J, leaving 13 bases between. Looked up from germline, CDR1 is LNHDA and CDR2 is SQIVND (reference sequence). There are 12 residues in the CDR3. The CDR3 DNA reads as TGTGCCACCGCACCCGGGGGTCAGCCCCAGCATTTT. Translating it yields CATAPGGQPQHF.

The chain employs TRBV25-1 and TRBJ1-4; a weak D match, TRBD1 (6 bases). The CDR3 runs to 14 residues. V was cut by 1 base and J by 5 bases, with 8 bases left in between. From germline, CDR1 is MGHDK and CDR2 SYGVNS. DNA for the CDR3: TGTGCCAGCAGTGAATTGACAGGAAATGAAAAACTGTTTTTT. Translated, it gives CASSELTGNEKLFF.

The chain combines TRBV6-5 with TRBJ2-2; the match to TRBD1 covers 8 bases. Germline trimming cut 5 bases from V and 0 bases from J; bases unmatched to any gene: 2. The CDR3 is made up of 15 amino acids. Germline assignment: CDR1 MNHEY and CDR2 SVGAGI. This CDR3 is CASSRDRPNTGELFF. CDR3 in DNA: TGTGCCAGCAGTCGGGACAGGCCGAACACCGGGGAGCTGTTTTTT.